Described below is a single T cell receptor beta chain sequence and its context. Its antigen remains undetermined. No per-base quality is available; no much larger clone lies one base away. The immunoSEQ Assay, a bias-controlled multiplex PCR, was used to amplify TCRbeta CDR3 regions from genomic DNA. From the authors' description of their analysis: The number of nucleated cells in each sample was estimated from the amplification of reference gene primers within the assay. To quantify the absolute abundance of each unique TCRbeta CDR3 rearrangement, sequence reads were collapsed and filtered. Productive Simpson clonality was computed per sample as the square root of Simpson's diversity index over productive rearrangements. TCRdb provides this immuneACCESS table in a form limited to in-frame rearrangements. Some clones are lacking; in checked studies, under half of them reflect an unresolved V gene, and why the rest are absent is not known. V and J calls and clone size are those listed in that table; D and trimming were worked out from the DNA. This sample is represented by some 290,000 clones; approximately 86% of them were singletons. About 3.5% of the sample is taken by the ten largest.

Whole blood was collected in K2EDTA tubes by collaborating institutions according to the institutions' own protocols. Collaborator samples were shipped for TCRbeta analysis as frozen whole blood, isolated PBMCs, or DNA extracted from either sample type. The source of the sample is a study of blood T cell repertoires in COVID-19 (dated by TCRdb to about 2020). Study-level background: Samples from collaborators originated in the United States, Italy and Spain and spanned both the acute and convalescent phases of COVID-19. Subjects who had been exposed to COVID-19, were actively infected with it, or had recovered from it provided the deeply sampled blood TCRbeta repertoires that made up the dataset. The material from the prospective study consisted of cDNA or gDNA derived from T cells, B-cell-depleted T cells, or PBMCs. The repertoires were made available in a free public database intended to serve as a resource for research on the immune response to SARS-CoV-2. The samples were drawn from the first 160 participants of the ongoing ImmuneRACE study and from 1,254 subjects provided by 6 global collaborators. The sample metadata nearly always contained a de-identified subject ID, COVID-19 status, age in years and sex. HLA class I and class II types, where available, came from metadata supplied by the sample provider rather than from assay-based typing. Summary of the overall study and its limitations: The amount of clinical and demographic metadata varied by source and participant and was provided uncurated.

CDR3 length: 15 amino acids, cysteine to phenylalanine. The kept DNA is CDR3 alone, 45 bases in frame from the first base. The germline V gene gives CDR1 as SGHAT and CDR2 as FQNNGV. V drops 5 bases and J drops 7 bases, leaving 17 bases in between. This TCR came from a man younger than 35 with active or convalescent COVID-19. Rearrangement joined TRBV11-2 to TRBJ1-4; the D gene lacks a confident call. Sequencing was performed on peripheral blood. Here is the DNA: TGTGCCAGCAGCCTCGTCGGGTTAAGTGGTGAAAAACTGTTTTTT. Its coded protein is CASSLVGLSGEKLFF.